This TCR beta chain was sequenced in a study of control samples from healthy donors and cancer patients. Repertoires were generated with immunoSEQ multiplex PCR, while TCRdb's copy carries only in-frame clones and drops some. Altogether about 51,000 clones are present, approximately 91% being singletons, with the ten largest covering almost 40%. Germline loops: CDR1 SNHLY, CDR2 FYNNEI. CDR3 length: 16 amino acids. The V end was cut by 1 base, the J end by 5 bases, with 17 bases between. Sequences were obtained from PBMCs. This sequence was found in a man aged 45-65 years with head and neck cancer. The chain recombines TRBV2 with TRBJ2-5; the D gene could be TRBD1 or TRBD2 (6 bases each). The CDR3 DNA sequence: TGTGCCAGCAGTGAAGGGATGGGGGGCGCCAGGGAGACCCAGTACTTC. Protein: CASSEGMGGARETQYF.